The rows below give T cell receptor beta chains drawn from one sample of a study of CD8 T cells in Susac syndrome. TCRdb ran MiXCR on the immunoSEQ multiplex PCR reads and lists one entry per CDR3 protein. The repertoire has about 73,000 distinct CDR3 sequences, approximately 94% of them found once; the top ten carry around 0.4%. The sample was CD8+ T cells from PBMCs. Every receptor here comes from a human donor with multiple sclerosis. Both conserved end residues are part of each CDR3. The order of the fields is V gene, J gene, clone size, D gene, CDR3 protein, CDR3 DNA. D genes are given only for firm matches. Part of the rows lack a size; the others show once, few, many or a class for expanded clones.

TRBV15	TRBJ1-5	NA	NA	CATSRDRGNQPQHF	TGTGCCACCAGCAGAGATCGTGGCAATCAGCCCCAGCATTTT
TRBV3-1	TRBJ1-5	NA	NA	CASSQEPTGSQPQHF	TGTGCCAGCAGTCAGGAGCCTACAGGGTCTCAGCCCCAGCATTTT
TRBV13	TRBJ2-7	once	NA	CASSPHGTGTGEQYF	TGTGCCAGCAGTCCTCACGGCACAGGGACTGGCGAGCAGTACTTC
TRBV3-1	TRBJ2-7	once	NA	CASSQDRNEQYF	TGTGCCAGCAGCCAAGACAGGAACGAGCAGTACTTC
TRBV5-4	TRBJ2-5	once	NA	CASSLTGEETQYF	TGTGCCAGCAGCTTGACTGGGGAAGAGACCCAGTACTTC
TRBV5-1	TRBJ1-1	NA	NA	CASSYLGTENTEAFF	TGCGCCAGCAGCTATCTTGGGACGGAGAACACTGAAGCTTTCTTT
TRBV20-1	TRBJ1-1	NA	NA	CSALQTREGIVLNTEAFF	TGCAGTGCCCTGCAGACCAGGGAGGGTATCGTACTGAACACTGAAGCTTTCTTT
TRBV11-3	TRBJ2-3	NA	TRBD2	CASSPQRGSTDTQYF	TGTGCCAGCAGCCCTCAGCGGGGGAGCACAGATACGCAGTATTTT
TRBV7-9	TRBJ2-3	NA	NA	CASGPGGEPLEDTQYF	TGTGCCAGCGGACCGGGCGGGGAGCCCCTGGAGGATACGCAGTATTTT
TRBV19	TRBJ1-1	NA	NA	CATNLAAAINTEAFF	TGTGCCACAAACCTGGCGGCGGCTATAAACACTGAAGCTTTCTTT
TRBV5-1	TRBJ1-1	once	TRBD1	CASSLVTGGNTEAFF	TGCGCCAGCAGCTTGGTGACAGGGGGAAACACTGAAGCTTTCTTT
TRBV27	TRBJ2-1	NA	TRBD1	CASTLGTGTYNEQFF	TGTGCCAGCACCCTTGGGACAGGGACATACAATGAGCAGTTCTTC
TRBV27	TRBJ2-7	once	TRBD1	CASSLLTGELYEQYF	TGTGCCAGCAGTTTACTAACAGGGGAACTCTACGAGCAGTACTTC
TRBV2	TRBJ2-2	NA	NA	CARRQITGELFF	TGTGCCAGAAGACAGATCACCGGGGAGCTGTTTTTT
TRBV19	TRBJ2-1	NA	NA	CASQTGRNEQFF	TGTGCCAGCCAAACGGGGCGAAATGAGCAGTTCTTC
TRBV10-2	TRBJ2-3	once	TRBD1	CASSGVGTGLRDTQYF	TGCGCCAGCAGTGGGGTGGGGACAGGGCTCCGAGATACGCAGTATTTT
TRBV19	TRBJ1-5	NA	NA	CASNLGGSGNQPQHF	TGTGCCAGTAACCTCGGGGGTAGCGGCAATCAGCCCCAGCATTTT
TRBV4-1	TRBJ2-2	NA	NA	CASSQDRGSAGELFF	TGCGCCAGCAGCCAAGATCGCGGTTCGGCCGGGGAGCTGTTTTTT
TRBV19	TRBJ2-7	NA	TRBD1	CASSIGRGPLYEQYF	TGTGCCAGTAGTATAGGCAGGGGGCCCCTTTACGAGCAGTACTTC
TRBV5-6	TRBJ2-7	NA	NA	CASSLGVGGGSSYEQYF	TGTGCCAGCAGCTTGGGGGTTGGAGGCGGAAGCTCCTACGAGCAGTACTTC
TRBV7-9	TRBJ2-7	NA	NA	CASGWMSPSSYEQYF	TGTGCCAGCGGATGGATGTCCCCCTCCTCCTACGAGCAGTACTTC
TRBV18	TRBJ2-3	NA	TRBD2	CASSPYAGTSGVTDTQYF	TGTGCCAGCTCACCATACGCCGGGACTAGCGGGGTCACAGATACGCAGTATTTT
TRBV29-1	TRBJ2-7	NA	TRBD2	CSVEGVAGGPTYEQYF	TGCAGCGTTGAAGGGGTAGCGGGAGGGCCGACCTACGAGCAGTACTTC
TRBV7-9	TRBJ2-7	once	TRBD1	CASSLDRGQDEQYF	TGTGCCAGCAGCTTAGACAGGGGGCAGGACGAGCAGTACTTC
TRBV9	TRBJ1-1	NA	NA	CASSVGTFNTEAFF	TGTGCCAGCAGCGTGGGGACATTCAACACTGAAGCTTTCTTT
TRBV27	TRBJ1-2	NA	TRBD1	CASSTGGNYGYTF	TGTGCCAGCAGCACAGGGGGTAACTATGGCTACACCTTC
TRBV30	TRBJ2-7	NA	NA	CAWRRLITYEQYF	TGTGCCTGGAGGAGACTAATCACCTACGAGCAGTACTTC
TRBV3-1	TRBJ2-7	NA	TRBD1	CASSQLSTGVGAYEQYF	TGTGCCAGCAGCCAACTTTCGACAGGGGTAGGCGCCTACGAGCAGTACTTC
TRBV9	TRBJ2-2	NA	NA	CASSADPGAELFF	TGTGCCAGCAGCGCCGACCCTGGAGCGGAGCTGTTTTTT
TRBV18	TRBJ1-1	NA	NA	CASSLPLGNTEAFF	TGTGCCAGCTCGCTCCCCCTCGGGAACACTGAAGCTTTCTTT
TRBV3-1	TRBJ1-2	NA	NA	CASSPEGWDGYTF	TGTGCCAGCAGCCCGGAAGGGTGGGATGGCTACACCTTC
TRBV29-1	TRBJ2-7	NA	NA	CSVCSAEGYEQYF	TGCAGCGTTTGCTCGGCGGAGGGGTACGAGCAGTACTTC
TRBV4-1	TRBJ1-1	NA	NA	CASSQGQEYATEAFF	TGCGCCAGCAGCCAAGGTCAGGAATACGCCACTGAAGCTTTCTTT
TRBV6-4	TRBJ2-1	few	TRBD2	CASSDYGGGSYNEQFF	TGTGCCAGCAGTGACTACGGCGGGGGCTCCTACAATGAGCAGTTCTTC
TRBV3-1	TRBJ2-1	NA	NA	CASSPAGRGANEQFF	TGTGCCAGCAGCCCCGCGGGGCGTGGGGCCAATGAGCAGTTCTTC
TRBV2	TRBJ2-7	once	NA	CASSRGLNYEQYF	TGTGCCAGCAGCAGGGGCCTCAACTACGAGCAGTACTTC
TRBV9	TRBJ2-1	NA	NA	CASSVGGSSLSSYNEQFF	TGTGCCAGCAGCGTAGGAGGGAGCTCCCTAAGCTCCTACAATGAGCAGTTCTTC
TRBV18	TRBJ2-7	NA	TRBD1	CASSSRDRASYEQYF	TGTGCCAGCTCATCCAGGGACAGGGCCTCCTACGAGCAGTACTTC
TRBV20-1	TRBJ2-7	NA	NA	CSAQGETYEQYF	TGCAGTGCCCAAGGTGAGACCTACGAGCAGTACTTC
TRBV11-2	TRBJ2-5	NA	NA	CASRGGQTQETQYF	TGTGCCAGCAGGGGAGGACAGACACAAGAGACCCAGTACTTC
TRBV6-1	TRBJ2-5	once	NA	CASSQEPWERETQYF	TGTGCCAGCAGTCAGGAGCCATGGGAGAGGGAGACCCAGTACTTC
TRBV7-9	TRBJ2-6	NA	NA	CASSLDPGANVLTF	TGTGCCAGCAGCTTAGACCCCGGGGCCAACGTCCTGACTTTC
TRBV20-1	TRBJ2-3	NA	NA	CSARDSSTDTQYF	TGCAGTGCTAGGGACTCTAGCACAGATACGCAGTATTTT
TRBV11-2	TRBJ2-1	NA	NA	CASRISSFSYNEQFF	TGTGCCAGCAGGATATCTAGCTTCTCCTACAATGAGCAGTTCTTC
TRBV20-1	TRBJ1-2	NA	NA	CSAQQGEAGYTF	TGCAGTGCCCAGCAGGGCGAGGCTGGCTACACCTTC
TRBV2	TRBJ1-5	NA	NA	CASTAWGDNQPQHF	TGTGCCAGCACAGCTTGGGGGGACAATCAGCCCCAGCATTTT
TRBV7-6	TRBJ2-3	NA	NA	CASSLGPSSTDTQYF	TGTGCCAGCAGCTTAGGTCCTTCAAGCACAGATACGCAGTATTTT
TRBV18	TRBJ2-7	once	NA	CASSGTPFLDSYEQYF	TGTGCCAGCTCAGGCACCCCCTTCCTAGACTCCTACGAGCAGTACTTC
TRBV7-2	TRBJ2-1	NA	TRBD2	CASTPGTSGKPSYNEQFF	TGTGCCAGCACCCCCGGGACTAGCGGGAAACCCTCCTACAATGAGCAGTTCTTC
TRBV3-1	TRBJ2-7	once	NA	CASSQKGWTDYEQYF	TGTGCCAGCAGCCAGAAGGGTTGGACAGACTACGAGCAGTACTTC
TRBV15	TRBJ1-1	NA	NA	CATSRAQGITEAFF	TGTGCCACCAGCAGAGCCCAGGGGATTACTGAAGCTTTCTTT
TRBV27	TRBJ1-2	NA	NA	CASSTGARDIWGYTF	TGTGCCAGCAGTACCGGGGCCCGGGACATATGGGGCTACACCTTC
TRBV29-1	TRBJ1-2	NA	NA	CSVDRRGYGYTF	TGCAGCGTTGATCGGAGGGGCTATGGCTACACCTTC